The source of this T cell receptor (beta chain) is a study of blood T cells in healthy people across ages. Study-wide points: Strong correlation existed between TCR beta diversity and naive T cell percentage. Among T cells, TCR beta diversity per million cells dropped roughly linearly as age rose.

Concerning this clonotype: Its antigen is unidentified.

Germline CDR1 LNHDA, CDR2 SQIVND (reference sequence). CDR3 length equals 13 residues. PCR was performed a second time for about 6 to 11 cycles using a sample-barcoded 5' primer and a J-beta primer mix. TCRdb re-called the 5' RACE reads through MiXCR, storing one row per CDR3 protein. Here the sample spans approximately 800,000 distinct CDR3 sequences, approximately 55% being singletons. Each donor had ten milliliters of peripheral blood drawn. Sequencing was carried out using blood. This chain connects TRBV19 to TRBJ2-5, with D unclear. The J call may not be correct, given that the DNA end is closer to TRBJ2-7. This TCR came from a man older than 75 in good health. The CDR3 nucleotides read TGTGCCAGTAGCACGGACCGTTACTACGAGCAGTACTTC. This gives the protein CASSTDRYYEQYF.